This TCR beta chain was profiled in a study of identical twins. Unmatched junction bases numbered 4, after V lost 2 bases and J lost 1 base. Germline V lookup: CDR1 SGHVS, CDR2 FQNEAQ. This CDR3 is built from 17 residues. Template switching introduced a universal primer site, and the cDNA bore unique molecular identifiers. MiXCR, applied by TCRdb to the 5' RACE reads, yields one record per CDR3 protein. The sample includes approximately 530,000 distinct CDR3 sequences, 20% to 25% of them seen just once. These data were likewise used in another study, on yellow fever vaccine responses in identical twins.

The TCR sequence derives from a woman aged 18 to 35 in good health. The J gene is TRBJ2-2, the V gene TRBV7-8; 10 nucleotides line up with TRBD2. Sequencing input: CD4+ T cells sorted from blood. The CDR3 bases are TGTGCCAGCAGCTTACTACTAGCGGGGAAGAACACCGGGGAGCTGTTTTTT. Protein: CASSLLLAGKNTGELFF.